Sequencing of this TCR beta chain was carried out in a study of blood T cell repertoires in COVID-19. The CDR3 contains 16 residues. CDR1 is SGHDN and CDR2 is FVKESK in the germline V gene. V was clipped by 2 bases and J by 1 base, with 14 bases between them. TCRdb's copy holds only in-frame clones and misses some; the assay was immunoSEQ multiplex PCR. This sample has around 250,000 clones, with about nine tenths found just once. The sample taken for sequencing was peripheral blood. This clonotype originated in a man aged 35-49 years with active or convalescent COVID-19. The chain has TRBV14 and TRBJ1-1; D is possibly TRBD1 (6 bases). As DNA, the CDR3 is TGTGCCAGCAGCCAACTACAACAGGGTGAGAACACTGAAGCTTTCTTT. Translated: CASSQLQQGENTEAFF.